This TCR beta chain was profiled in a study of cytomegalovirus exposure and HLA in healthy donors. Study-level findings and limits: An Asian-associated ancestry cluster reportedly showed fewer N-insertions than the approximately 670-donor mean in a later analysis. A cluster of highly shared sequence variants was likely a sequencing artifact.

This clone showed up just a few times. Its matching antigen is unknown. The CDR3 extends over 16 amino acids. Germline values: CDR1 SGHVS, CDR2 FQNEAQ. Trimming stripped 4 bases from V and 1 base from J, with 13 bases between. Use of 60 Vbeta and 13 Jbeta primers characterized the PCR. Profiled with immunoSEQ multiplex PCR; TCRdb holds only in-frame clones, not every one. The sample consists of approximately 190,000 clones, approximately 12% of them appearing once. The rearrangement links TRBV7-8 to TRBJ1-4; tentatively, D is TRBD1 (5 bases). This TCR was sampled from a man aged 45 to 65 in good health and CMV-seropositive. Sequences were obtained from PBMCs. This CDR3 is CASSSRDSRTNEKLFF. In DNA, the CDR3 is TGTGCCAGCAGCTCCCGGGACTCCAGAACTAATGAAAAACTGTTTTTT.